Listed here are 27 T cell receptor beta chains from one sample, sequenced in a study of cytomegalovirus exposure and HLA in healthy donors. This PCR relied on a set of 60 Vbeta primers and 13 Jbeta primers. Libraries were prepared by immunoSEQ multiplex PCR; TCRdb keeps only in-frame clonotypes and omits some of them. The sample consists of about 97,000 clones, roughly three quarters of them appearing once. Source material: PBMCs. These receptor sequences come from a male donor in good health and CMV-seropositive.

J is TRBJ1-1 and V is TRBV7-2, with D perhaps TRBD1 (5 bases). CDR1 SGHTA and CDR2 FQGNSA come from the germline V gene. This CDR3 spans 15 amino acids. Between the trimmed V and J ends, which lost 5 bases and 1 base, there was a span of 14 bases. The CDR3 sequence is CASSLVGGWNTEAFF. CDR3 DNA sequence: TGTGCCAGCAGCCTAGTGGGGGGTTGGAACACTGAAGCTTTCTTT.

This chain links TRBV5-1 with TRBJ1-1; D gene unclear. The length of the CDR3 is 14 residues. The V and J ends lost 2 bases and 1 base respectively, with 9 bases between them. Per germline, CDR1 SGHRS and CDR2 YFSETQ. This CDR3 is CASSFGAGNTEAFF. CDR3 sequence (DNA): TGCGCCAGCAGCTTCGGTGCAGGGAACACTGAAGCTTTCTTT.

V is TRBV2 and J is TRBJ1-5; D remains unclear. The V and J ends lost 2 bases and 7 bases respectively, with 12 bases between them. Looked up from germline, CDR1 is SNHLY and CDR2 is FYNNEI. The CDR3 spans 14 residues. Written as DNA, the CDR3 is TGTGCCAGCAGTGAAAGGAAAAGGGAGCAGCCCCAGCATTTT. Amino acids: CASSERKREQPQHF.

The chain links TRBV7-3 to TRBJ2-1; D might be TRBD2 (5 bases). The CDR3 extends over 13 amino acids. Per germline, CDR1 SGHTA and CDR2 FQGTGA. V was clipped by 5 bases and J by 9 bases, with 14 bases between them. The CDR3 DNA sequence: TGTGCCAGCAGCACTACTAGTTCCTCTGAGCAGTTCTTC. This codes for CASSTTSSSEQFF.

The chain uses TRBV4-2 and TRBJ2-7; 9 bases are a match to TRBD1. The ends lost 4 bases at V and 2 bases at J; junction bases unmatched: 6. CDR1 LGHNA and CDR2 YNFKEQ come from the germline V gene. The CDR3 has 15 residues. The CDR3 bases are TGTGCCAGCAGCCGAGGCGGGACAGGGACCTACGAGCAGTACTTC. Translating it yields CASSRGGTGTYEQYF.

The CDR3 sequence is CAWSTPGGGTDTQYF. DNA for the CDR3: TGTGCCTGGAGTACTCCCGGGGGAGGCACAGATACGCAGTATTTT. The rearrangement links TRBV30 to TRBJ2-3; D might be TRBD2 (6 bases). Germline loops: CDR1 GTSNPN, CDR2 SVGIG (reference sequence). V lost 2 bases to trimming and J lost 1 base, with 13 bases between them. The CDR3 length is 15 residues.

The V gene is TRBV7-2, the J gene TRBJ2-2, with D hard to call. Trimming left V 5 bases short and J 4 bases short, with 14 bases between. The germline V gene has CDR1 SGHTA and CDR2 FQGNSA. CDR3 length: 15 amino acids. The CDR3 is CASSGIATRTGELFF. DNA for the CDR3: TGTGCCAGCAGCGGAATAGCTACGCGCACCGGGGAGCTGTTTTTT.

The V and J genes are TRBV5-4 and TRBJ2-2, with D possibly TRBD2 on 6 matching bases. This CDR3 region has 15 residues. Germline CDR1 is SGHNT and CDR2 is YYREEE (reference sequence). The V end lost 0 bases, the J end lost 3 bases, and 9 bases lay between the germline ends. CDR3 DNA sequence: TGTGCCAGCAGCTTGGGGGGACTGTACACCGGGGAGCTGTTTTTT. Residues: CASSLGGLYTGELFF.

The V call is TRBV6-1, the J call TRBJ2-5; a weak D match, TRBD2 (5 bases). The CDR3 runs 12 residues. CDR1 MNHNS and CDR2 SASEGT come from the germline V gene. Trimming pared 7 bases from V and 7 bases from J, leaving 13 bases between. The DNA for the CDR3 is TGTGCCAGCAATCCGGGGTTGGGGACCCAGTACTTC. It is translated as CASNPGLGTQYF.

This clone has only a few counts. V gene TRBV4-3 combines with J gene TRBJ1-1, with a weak D call TRBD1 (5 bases). Trimming took 0 bases from V and 2 from J, leaving 13 bases between them. This CDR3 has 16 residues. Germline loops: CDR1 LGHNA, CDR2 YSLEER. The CDR3 coding sequence is TGCGCCAGCAGCCAAGATTGGAAGGGGATTAACACTGAAGCTTTCTTT. It encodes CASSQDWKGINTEAFF.

In its sample, this clone was seen a few times. This rearrangement joins TRBV5-4 to TRBJ2-2, with TRBD1 identical over 9 bases. Germline assignment: CDR1 SGHNT and CDR2 YYREEE (reference sequence). V lost 5 bases and J lost 5; bases outside the gene matches: 4. The CDR3 runs to 14 residues. In DNA form, the CDR3 reads TGTGCCAGCAGAGGGGGACAGGGAACCGGGGAGCTGTTTTTT. It encodes CASRGGQGTGELFF.

This clone has only one observation. The chain recombines TRBV5-6 with TRBJ1-2; 8 bases match TRBD1. The CDR3 is 13 residues long. The V and J ends lost 4 bases and 7 bases, in that order; junction bases with no gene match: 6. Germline CDR1 SGHDT, CDR2 YYEEEE. In DNA form, the CDR3 reads TGTGCCAGCAGCCCGACAGGGGTAATTGGCTACACCTTC. Translation: CASSPTGVIGYTF.

Regarding this clone: The junction differs from germline at one of its ends, possibly a read error. The chain carries TRBV6-1 and TRBJ1-2, with TRBD1 matching over 10 bases. The germline CDR1 and CDR2 sequences are MNHNS and SASEGT. The CDR3 covers 14 residues. In DNA form, the CDR3 reads TGTGCCAGCAGTCACACGCCCGGGACAGGGGAAAAAGACTTC. This codes for CASSHTPGTGEKDF.

V usage is TRBV15 and J usage is TRBJ1-2, with a possible D match to TRBD1 (6 bases). The length of the CDR3 is 15 residues. Germline values: CDR1 LNHNV, CDR2 YYDKDF (reference sequence). The V gene lost 5 bases and the J gene lost 12 bases, with 25 bases spanning the gap. The CDR3 nucleotides read TGTGCCACCAGCGGGGAGGGTGGGGGGGCAAAGGGCCACACCTTC. The encoded protein is CATSGEGGGAKGHTF.

The table lists this clone with a few counts. This chain connects TRBV7-8 to TRBJ1-5; a possible D gene is TRBD1 (6 bases). The CDR3 has 16 amino acids. The germline gives CDR1 SGHVS, CDR2 FQNEAQ. V was pared by 4 bases and J by 1 base, with 14 bases between. For the CDR3, the DNA is TGTGCCAGCAGCTCCCGATACAGGGAAAGCAATCAGCCCCAGCATTTT. Protein product: CASSSRYRESNQPQHF.

The rearrangement joins TRBV6-5 to TRBJ2-5, with D possibly being TRBD2 (5 bases). Trimming stripped 6 bases from V and 3 bases from J, with 8 bases between. The CDR3 spans 12 residues. Looked up from germline, CDR1 is MNHEY and CDR2 is SVGAGI. The CDR3 region is CASRVGEETQYF. The CDR3 DNA follows: TGTGCCAGCAGGGTCGGGGAAGAGACCCAGTACTTC.

V and J are TRBV5-1 and TRBJ1-1, with D possibly matching TRBD1 (5 bases). The CDR3 length is 13 residues. The V gene lost 4 bases and the J gene lost 4 bases, with 11 bases spanning the gap. Germline lookup yields CDR1 SGHRS and CDR2 YFSETQ. For the CDR3, the DNA is TGCGCCAGCAGCCTCCAGGGTGGCACTGAAGCTTTCTTT. Protein: CASSLQGGTEAFF.

The chain employs TRBV5-1 and TRBJ2-5, with D perhaps TRBD1 (6 bases). V lost 5 bases and J lost 4, with 12 bases in between. This CDR3 has 13 residues. Germline CDR1 reads SGHRS; CDR2 reads YFSETQ. CDR3 region: CASRTTGRETQYF. CDR3 coding DNA: TGCGCCAGCAGGACGACAGGAAGAGAGACCCAGTACTTC.

The chain employs TRBV19 and TRBJ1-6; TRBD1 matches 8 bases. CDR1 is LNHDA and CDR2 is SQIVND in the germline V gene (reference sequence). The V segment lost 9 bases and the J segment 9 bases; nucleotides outside the gene matches: 7. The CDR3 sequence is 13 residues long. CDR3 DNA sequence: TGTGCCAGCCAGGGGGCGAAAGGTTCACCCCTCCACTTT. Its translation: CASQGAKGSPLHF.

The CDR3: CASSLQGVGAKLFF. The DNA of the CDR3 is TGTGCCAGCAGCCTACAGGGGGTTGGGGCAAAACTGTTTTTT. The rearrangement uses TRBV6-5 and TRBJ1-4; 8 nucleotides align to TRBD1. The CDR3 is 14 residues long. The V segment lost 6 bases and the J segment 10 bases; nucleotides outside the gene matches: 10. Germline V lookup: CDR1 MNHEY, CDR2 SVGAGI.

The chain employs TRBV7-2 and TRBJ1-2; D is possibly TRBD1 (5 bases). Trimming took off 0 bases at V and 4 bases at J, with 9 bases between the two ends. The CDR3 is 14 residues long. Germline V lookup: CDR1 SGHTA, CDR2 FQGNSA. The DNA of the CDR3 is TGTGCCAGCAGCTTAGCCCAGGGCGGCTATGGCTACACCTTC. Protein sequence: CASSLAQGGYGYTF.

The chain joins TRBV5-1 to TRBJ1-1; 7 bases are shared with TRBD1. Germline V gene data show CDR1 as SGHRS and CDR2 as YFSETQ. The CDR3 consists of 15 residues. The junction had 5 bases not matched to a gene; V was cut back by 3 bases and J by 0 bases. CDR3 in DNA: TGCGCCAGCAGCTCGGGGGACAGCGTGAACACTGAAGCTTTCTTT. Translating it yields CASSSGDSVNTEAFF.

The chain employs TRBV5-1 and TRBJ1-5; D is uncertain. Germline-derived CDR1 and CDR2 are SGHRS and YFSETQ. This CDR3 comprises 15 residues. The V and J ends lost 3 bases and 2 bases respectively, with 12 bases between them. The CDR3 coding sequence is TGCGCCAGCAGCTCGACCCCGGGAGGCAATCAGCCCCAGCATTTT. This encodes CASSSTPGGNQPQHF.

This clone was picked up one time. This chain connects TRBV27 to TRBJ2-7; D is unclear. Germline CDR1 and CDR2: MNHEY and SMNVEV (reference sequence). CDR3 length equals 14 residues. V was cut by 5 bases and J by 9 bases, with 20 bases left in between. CDR3 coding DNA: TGTGCCAGCAGTCCCGCACTAATCCCCATGGCGCAGTACTTC. Translation: CASSPALIPMAQYF.

V is TRBV5-1 and J is TRBJ1-1; D possibly corresponds to TRBD1 (6 bases). V was trimmed by 0 bases and J by 1 base, leaving 13 bases between them. The CDR3 runs 16 residues. Germline CDR1 and CDR2: SGHRS and YFSETQ. The CDR3 DNA reads TGCGCCAGCAGCTTGGAATTCACAGGGAAGAACACTGAAGCTTTCTTT. Amino acids: CASSLEFTGKNTEAFF.

About this clone itself: Its ends do not fully match the called genes, so a read error is possible. The chain joins TRBV6-5 to TRBJ1-2, with a weak D call TRBD1 (6 bases). Germline lookup yields CDR1 MNHEY and CDR2 SVGAGI. This CDR3 has 14 amino acids. CDR3 sequence: CASSRDISNYGYPF. CDR3 in DNA: TGTGCCAGCAGCAGGGACATTTCTAACTATGGCTACCCCTTC.

V gene TRBV30 combines with J gene TRBJ2-7; TRBD1 matches at 7 bases. The germline V gene encodes CDR1 GTSNPN and CDR2 SVGIG (reference sequence). The junction had 1 base not matched to a gene; V was cut back by 5 bases and J by 3 bases. The CDR3 sequence is 11 residues long. The CDR3 nucleotides read TGTGCCTGGGACAGGGACTACGAGCAGTACTTC. It is translated as CAWDRDYEQYF.